The rows below give T cell receptor beta chains drawn from one sample of a study of cytomegalovirus exposure and HLA in healthy donors. Generated by immunoSEQ multiplex PCR, the TCRdb table keeps only in-frame clones and is missing some. The data contain around 70,000 clones, over 85% of them singletons. The sequenced sample consisted of PBMCs. These receptor sequences come from a man between 18 and 29 years old in good health and CMV-seropositive. Each CDR3 is given with its conserved first and last residue. D genes are given only for firm matches. Clone size is stated in some rows and not others, as once, few, many or a class when expanded.

d_gene: NA
abundance: NA
v_gene: TRBV7-9
j_gene: TRBJ1-2
CDR3nt: TGTGCCAGCACCTTATCCGGAGGCGGCTACACCTTC
CDR3aa: CASTLSGGGYTF

d_gene: NA
abundance: NA
v_gene: TRBV5-1
j_gene: TRBJ2-3
CDR3nt: TGCGCCAGCAGCCCCCTAGGGGGAGGGCAAGCAGATACGCAGTATTTT
CDR3aa: CASSPLGGGQADTQYF

d_gene: TRBD2
abundance: NA
v_gene: TRBV10-3
j_gene: TRBJ2-1
CDR3nt: TGTGCCATCAAATCGGGAGGGAAGGGGAATGAGCAGTTCTTC
CDR3aa: CAIKSGGKGNEQFF

d_gene: TRBD2
abundance: NA
v_gene: TRBV7-6
j_gene: TRBJ2-3
CDR3nt: TGTGCCAGCAGCTTCGGGACTAGGAACACAGATACGCAGTATTTT
CDR3aa: CASSFGTRNTDTQYF

d_gene: NA
abundance: NA
v_gene: TRBV5-1
j_gene: TRBJ1-2
CDR3nt: TGCGCCAGCAGCTTGGACCCCGAGTTCTATGGCTACACCTTC
CDR3aa: CASSLDPEFYGYTF

d_gene: TRBD1
abundance: NA
v_gene: TRBV10-2
j_gene: TRBJ1-1
CDR3nt: TGCGCCGCACAGGGGAGCACTGAAGCTTTCTTT
CDR3aa: CAAQGSTEAFF

d_gene: TRBD2
abundance: NA
v_gene: TRBV15
j_gene: TRBJ2-7
CDR3nt: TGTGCCACCAGCAGACCCGGGACTAGCGTAACCTACGAGCAGTACTTC
CDR3aa: CATSRPGTSVTYEQYF

d_gene: TRBD2
abundance: NA
v_gene: TRBV28
j_gene: TRBJ2-7
CDR3nt: TGTGCCAGCACCCTCCAGGGAGCGGGAGAAAAGCAGTACTTC
CDR3aa: CASTLQGAGEKQYF

d_gene: TRBD1
abundance: NA
v_gene: TRBV5-1
j_gene: TRBJ1-1
CDR3nt: TGCGCCAGCAGCTTGGCCGGACAGGGCACTGAAGCTTTCTTT
CDR3aa: CASSLAGQGTEAFF

d_gene: TRBD1
abundance: NA
v_gene: TRBV28
j_gene: TRBJ2-1
CDR3nt: TGTGCCAGCAGCCCTGACAGGGGGCGCAATGAGCAGTTCTTC
CDR3aa: CASSPDRGRNEQFF

d_gene: TRBD2
abundance: few
v_gene: TRBV27
j_gene: TRBJ2-7
CDR3nt: TGTGCCAGCAGTACTAGCGGGAGAGGCGAGCAGTACTTC
CDR3aa: CASSTSGRGEQYF

d_gene: NA
abundance: NA
v_gene: TRBV9
j_gene: TRBJ2-1
CDR3nt: TGTGCCAGCAGCGTAGAGGGGGTTTCCTCCTACAATGAGCAGTTCTTC
CDR3aa: CASSVEGVSSYNEQFF

d_gene: TRBD1
abundance: NA
v_gene: TRBV28
j_gene: TRBJ2-7
CDR3nt: TGTGCCAGCAGCTCACTGGGACAGAACTACGAGCAGTACTTC
CDR3aa: CASSSLGQNYEQYF

d_gene: NA
abundance: NA
v_gene: TRBV7-8
j_gene: TRBJ2-1
CDR3nt: TGTGCCAGCAGCTTAGGGTCTGTAGGCGGCACCTACAATGAGCAGTTCTTC
CDR3aa: CASSLGSVGGTYNEQFF

d_gene: NA
abundance: NA
v_gene: TRBV5-8
j_gene: TRBJ2-7
CDR3nt: TGTGCCAGCAGCGGCAGGGGACCCGCCTACGAGCAGTACTTC
CDR3aa: CASSGRGPAYEQYF

d_gene: NA
abundance: NA
v_gene: TRBV7-8
j_gene: TRBJ2-3
CDR3nt: TGTGCCAGCAGCTTCTTTTCCTTGGATACGCAGTATTTT
CDR3aa: CASSFFSLDTQYF

d_gene: NA
abundance: NA
v_gene: TRBV11-3
j_gene: TRBJ2-7
CDR3nt: TGTGCCAGCAGCTTAGATTCAGGGTTCGAGCAGTACTTC
CDR3aa: CASSLDSGFEQYF

d_gene: TRBD2
abundance: NA
v_gene: TRBV7-3
j_gene: TRBJ2-5
CDR3nt: TGTGCCAGCAGCCCCCTTGGGGGAGGGGAGACCCAGTACTTC
CDR3aa: CASSPLGGGETQYF

d_gene: NA
abundance: NA
v_gene: TRBV5-1
j_gene: TRBJ1-2
CDR3nt: TGCGCCAGCAGCCCAGGCGGGACTCCTGGGGATGGCTACACCTTC
CDR3aa: CASSPGGTPGDGYTF

d_gene: NA
abundance: once
v_gene: TRBV5-5
j_gene: TRBJ1-5
CDR3nt: TGTGCCAGCAGCTTGGAGGGGGGGAGAGGCAATCAGCCCCAGCATTTT
CDR3aa: CASSLEGGRGNQPQHF

d_gene: TRBD2
abundance: NA
v_gene: TRBV9
j_gene: TRBJ2-7
CDR3nt: TGTGCCAGCAGCGTAGCTCTAGCGGGAGTCGGAGAGCAGTACTTC
CDR3aa: CASSVALAGVGEQYF

d_gene: TRBD1
abundance: NA
v_gene: TRBV28
j_gene: TRBJ1-1
CDR3nt: TGTGCCAGCAGTCCCCATACAGGGGGATTCACTGAAGCTTTCTTT
CDR3aa: CASSPHTGGFTEAFF

d_gene: NA
abundance: NA
v_gene: TRBV12-5
j_gene: TRBJ2-5
CDR3nt: TGTGCTAGTGGTCCCACTCGCCCCCGAAGAGAGACCCAGTACTTC
CDR3aa: CASGPTRPRRETQYF

d_gene: TRBD2
abundance: NA
v_gene: TRBV9
j_gene: TRBJ2-7
CDR3nt: TGTGCCAGCAGCGGCGGGGGAGCGGGACTGAACGAGCAGTACTTC
CDR3aa: CASSGGGAGLNEQYF

d_gene: NA
abundance: once
v_gene: TRBV11-3
j_gene: TRBJ2-1
CDR3nt: TGTGCCAGCAGCCGTCGGGGTTTTGGGGATCGGCAGTTCTTC
CDR3aa: CASSRRGFGDRQFF

d_gene: NA
abundance: NA
v_gene: TRBV4-1
j_gene: TRBJ2-6
CDR3nt: TGCGCCAGCAGCCAAGTTTTAACGATTCAAGCCTCTGGGGCCAACGTCCTGACTTTC
CDR3aa: CASSQVLTIQASGANVLTF

d_gene: NA
abundance: NA
v_gene: TRBV27
j_gene: TRBJ1-4
CDR3nt: TGTGCCAGCGGCCTAAGGGGGGGGAAAGTCACTAATGAAAAACTGTTTTTT
CDR3aa: CASGLRGGKVTNEKLFF

d_gene: NA
abundance: NA
v_gene: TRBV28
j_gene: TRBJ2-1
CDR3nt: TGTGCCAGCAGTTTAAAGTTGGCCGTAACCTACAATGAGCAGTTCTTC
CDR3aa: CASSLKLAVTYNEQFF

d_gene: TRBD1
abundance: NA
v_gene: TRBV28
j_gene: TRBJ1-1
CDR3nt: TGTGCCAGCAGTTCGGGACAGGGCACTGAAGCTTTCTTT
CDR3aa: CASSSGQGTEAFF

d_gene: TRBD2
abundance: NA
v_gene: TRBV5-1
j_gene: TRBJ2-3
CDR3nt: TGCGCCAGCGCCCTAGCGGACCCCACAGATACGCAGTATTTT
CDR3aa: CASALADPTDTQYF

d_gene: TRBD1
abundance: NA
v_gene: TRBV6-1
j_gene: TRBJ2-7
CDR3nt: TGTGCCAGCAGTGATTTCGGGACAGGGAACTACGAGCAGTACTTC
CDR3aa: CASSDFGTGNYEQYF

d_gene: NA
abundance: NA
v_gene: TRBV2
j_gene: TRBJ2-3
CDR3nt: TGTGCCAGCAGCGATCCTCGGGGTACAGATACGCAGTATTTT
CDR3aa: CASSDPRGTDTQYF

d_gene: NA
abundance: NA
v_gene: TRBV7-9
j_gene: TRBJ1-4
CDR3nt: TGTGCTACCAGCACGGGGAACCCGAATGAAAAACTGTTTTTT
CDR3aa: CATSTGNPNEKLFF

d_gene: TRBD1
abundance: NA
v_gene: TRBV7-8
j_gene: TRBJ2-3
CDR3nt: TGTGCCAGCAGCTTAGCGGGGGACAGGGGGCGAGATACGCAGTATTTT
CDR3aa: CASSLAGDRGRDTQYF

d_gene: NA
abundance: NA
v_gene: TRBV9
j_gene: TRBJ2-3
CDR3nt: TGTGCCAGCAGCGATAGGCGGGACCTCGGGTTGGGCACAGATACGCAGTATTTT
CDR3aa: CASSDRRDLGLGTDTQYF

d_gene: NA
abundance: NA
v_gene: TRBV29-1
j_gene: TRBJ2-7
CDR3nt: TGCAGCGTTGAATTTCAAAGGGGCGGCGAGCAGTACTTC
CDR3aa: CSVEFQRGGEQYF

d_gene: NA
abundance: NA
v_gene: TRBV5-1
j_gene: TRBJ2-3
CDR3nt: TGCGCCAGCAGCTTGATTTCGTCAGATACGCAGTATTTT
CDR3aa: CASSLISSDTQYF

d_gene: TRBD2
abundance: NA
v_gene: TRBV28
j_gene: TRBJ2-2
CDR3nt: TGTGCCAGCAGTTTCGCGGGGGCCGGGGAGCTGTTTTTT
CDR3aa: CASSFAGAGELFF

d_gene: NA
abundance: NA
v_gene: TRBV11-3
j_gene: TRBJ2-7
CDR3nt: TGTGCCAGCAGCCCTGGACATTTTACTCGCCAGCAGTACTTC
CDR3aa: CASSPGHFTRQQYF

d_gene: TRBD2
abundance: NA
v_gene: TRBV5-1
j_gene: TRBJ2-5
CDR3nt: TGCGCCAGCAGCTTTTACGGGACTAGCGGCAAAGAGACCCAGTACTTC
CDR3aa: CASSFYGTSGKETQYF

d_gene: NA
abundance: NA
v_gene: TRBV6-5
j_gene: TRBJ2-5
CDR3nt: TGTGCCAGCAGTCACCAAGGACAGTCACAAGAGACCCAGTACTTC
CDR3aa: CASSHQGQSQETQYF

d_gene: TRBD1
abundance: NA
v_gene: TRBV10-3
j_gene: TRBJ2-2
CDR3nt: TGTGCCACGGGACAGGGATGGGCCGGGGAGCTGTTTTTT
CDR3aa: CATGQGWAGELFF

d_gene: NA
abundance: NA
v_gene: TRBV6-4
j_gene: TRBJ2-7
CDR3nt: TGTGCCAGCAGCGGAATACAGGGCCCCTACGAGCAGTACTTC
CDR3aa: CASSGIQGPYEQYF

d_gene: NA
abundance: NA
v_gene: TRBV21-1
j_gene: TRBJ2-3
CDR3nt: TGTGCCAGCAACCCCCCGGTGGTGGCAGGGGAATATTTT
CDR3aa: CASNPPVVAGEYF

d_gene: TRBD2
abundance: NA
v_gene: TRBV5-1
j_gene: TRBJ2-5
CDR3nt: TGCGCCAGCAGAGCGGGAGGCCAAGAGACCCAGTACTTC
CDR3aa: CASRAGGQETQYF

d_gene: TRBD1
abundance: NA
v_gene: TRBV5-1
j_gene: TRBJ1-3
CDR3nt: TGCGCCAGCAGCTTGGAAGGACAGGGTTGGGGAAACACCATATATTTT
CDR3aa: CASSLEGQGWGNTIYF